This is a list of T cell receptor beta chains from one sample in a study of chemoradiotherapy in HPV16-positive cancers. Measured with immunoSEQ multiplex PCR; TCRdb has only the in-frame clones, and not every one. The sample contains 30,000 to 45,000 clones, around 80% of which appear only once. The starting material was blood, obtained from a patient who underwent chemoradiotherapy. All receptors derive from a human donor with HPV-associated anogenital cancer. CDR3s include the opening cysteine and the closing phenylalanine or tryptophan. The order of the fields is D gene, J gene, clone size, V gene, CDR3 protein, CDR3 DNA. D genes are given only for firm matches. A row's size may be missing; if present it is once, few, many or a size class.

. | TRBJ1-1 | . | TRBV25-1 | CASSRAASEAFF | TGTGCCAGCAGTAGGGCTGCATCTGAAGCTTTCTTT
TRBD2 | TRBJ2-1 | . | TRBV6-6 | CASSQRGGYNEQFF | TGTGCCAGCAGTCAGCGGGGGGGCTACAATGAGCAGTTCTTC
TRBD2 | TRBJ2-3 | . | TRBV4-2 | CASSPRTSGRTDTQYF | TGTGCCAGCAGCCCGCGGACTAGCGGTCGCACAGATACGCAGTATTTT
. | TRBJ2-7 | . | TRBV10-3 | CAISESTRRYF | TGTGCCATCAGTGAATCGACGCGTCGGTACTTC
TRBD1 | TRBJ2-7 | . | TRBV6-1 | CASRTPTGSSYEQYF | TGTGCCAGCCGGACGCCGACAGGGTCCTCCTACGAGCAGTACTTC
TRBD2 | TRBJ2-3 | . | TRBV7-9 | CASSLPIGESGVSTDTQYF | TGTGCCAGCAGCTTACCAATTGGGGAAAGCGGGGTTAGCACAGATACGCAGTATTTT
TRBD1 | TRBJ2-3 | . | TRBV11-3 | CASSVRQGATDTQYF | TGTGCCAGCAGCGTCAGACAGGGGGCCACAGATACGCAGTATTTT
TRBD2 | TRBJ2-1 | . | TRBV6-4 | CASSDSAGGRNEQFF | TGTGCCAGCAGTGACTCGGCGGGGGGGCGAAATGAGCAGTTCTTC
. | TRBJ1-2 | few | TRBV23-1 | CASRVGANYGYTF | TGCGCCAGCAGGGTGGGCGCTAACTATGGCTACACCTTC
. | TRBJ1-3 | . | TRBV5-4 | CASSLVQWGNSGNTIYF | TGTGCCAGCAGCTTGGTACAGTGGGGGAACTCTGGAAACACCATATATTTT
. | TRBJ1-2 | . | TRBV5-4 | CASTRRTTGVLWGYTF | TGTGCCAGCACCCGGCGGACGACAGGTGTCCTCTGGGGCTACACCTTC
. | TRBJ2-4 | . | TRBV7-9 | CASSAGLGIQYF | TGCGCCAGCAGCGCGGGGCTTGGCATTCAGTACTTC
. | TRBJ1-6 | . | TRBV30 | CAWSVTHGAGAGYNSPLHF | TGTGCCTGGAGTGTAACCCACGGGGCAGGGGCGGGATATAATTCACCCCTCCACTTT
TRBD2 | TRBJ2-1 | . | TRBV14 | CASSQDRVTSAYNEQFF | TGTGCCAGCAGCCAAGATCGGGTGACTAGCGCTTACAATGAGCAGTTCTTC
. | TRBJ2-2 | . | TRBV15 | CATSRRQNSGELFF | TGTGCCACCAGCAGGAGACAGAACTCTGGGGAGCTGTTTTTT
TRBD2 | TRBJ2-2 | . | TRBV9 | CASSVTTTSGGDTGELFF | TGTGCCAGCAGCGTCACAACTACTAGCGGGGGGGACACCGGGGAGCTGTTTTTT
TRBD1 | TRBJ1-6 | . | TRBV10-2 | CASSEAVRSGQIFF | TGCGCCAGCAGTGAGGCAGTGCGATCGGGACAGATTTTTTTT
. | TRBJ2-1 | . | TRBV7-3 | CASSLLSRSYNEQFF | TGTGCCAGCAGCTTACTTTCGAGATCCTACAATGAGCAGTTCTTC
. | TRBJ1-4 | . | TRBV5-1 | CASSSYGTTNEKLFF | TGCGCCAGCAGCTCTTACGGAACAACTAATGAAAAACTGTTTTTT
TRBD1 | TRBJ2-1 | once | TRBV11-2 | CASRRTGGAEQFF | TGTGCCAGCAGACGAACAGGGGGCGCTGAGCAGTTCTTC
TRBD1 | TRBJ1-2 | . | TRBV5-1 | CASSSSYRGPSISGGYTF | TGCGCCAGCAGCTCCTCTTACAGGGGACCTAGTATATCCGGTGGCTACACCTTC
. | TRBJ2-7 | . | TRBV6-1 | CASSEEGGATYEQYF | TGTGCCAGCAGTGAAGAAGGGGGTGCTACCTACGAGCAGTACTTC
. | TRBJ1-1 | . | TRBV14 | CASSQYRDRNTEAFF | TGTGCCAGCAGCCAATACAGGGATAGGAACACTGAAGCTTTCTTT
TRBD2 | TRBJ2-5 | . | TRBV6-5 | CASKLAGNYRTQYF | TGTGCCAGCAAACTAGCGGGGAACTACAGGACCCAGTACTTC
TRBD2 | TRBJ2-7 | . | TRBV10-2 | CASSESSKTSGGRPYEQYF | TGCGCCAGCAGTGAGTCTAGTAAGACTAGCGGGGGTCGCCCCTACGAGCAGTACTTC
TRBD1 | TRBJ1-3 | . | TRBV5-1 | CASSQDRPGNTIYF | TGCGCCAGCAGCCAGGACAGGCCTGGAAACACCATATATTTT
. | TRBJ1-3 | . | TRBV6-5 | CASPRRGSGNTIYF | TGTGCCAGCCCTCGGAGGGGCAGTGGAAACACCATATATTTT
. | TRBJ1-6 | . | TRBV2 | CASRRDANSPLHF | TGTGCCAGCAGACGGGACGCTAATTCACCCCTCCACTTT
. | TRBJ1-5 | once | TRBV2 | CASNRDRNSNQPQHF | TGTGCCAGCAATAGGGATAGAAATAGCAATCAGCCCCAGCATTTT